This T cell receptor beta chain was documented in a study of T cells in Graves' hyperthyroidism and ophthalmopathy. Study at large: Prior to any treatment, at the point of initial diagnosis, peripheral blood was collected. General study points: The model made its ophthalmopathy prediction, and onset followed a median approximately 6.5 months later. Researchers found most expanded thyroid clonotypes above 0.001 in blood as well.

Ten or more counts support this clonotype. Its specificity is not known. Newly diagnosed hyperthyroidism patients aged 18 to 65 years had disease lasting under 2 months. V was clipped by 5 bases and J by 0 bases, with 16 bases between them. The CDR3 contains 16 residues. Per germline, CDR1 SGHVS and CDR2 FQNEAQ. RNA transcripts gave rise to amplified TCR beta CDR3 regions. HTBI primers were employed in a first-round RT-PCR of the TCR CDR3. TCRdb re-called the multiplex PCR reads with MiXCR, one entry per CDR3 protein. The sample has 250,000 to 300,000 distinct CDR3 sequences, 12% to 15% seen once; the top ten hold about 33%.

Sequenced sample: blood. The chain joins TRBV7-8 to TRBJ1-1, with D possibly matching TRBD1 (5 bases). The clonotype originates from a woman aged 45-59 years with Graves' hyperthyroidism that later progressed to Graves' ophthalmopathy. The CDR3 DNA is TGTGCCAGCAGCCCTCCGGGGGGGAAGATGAACACTGAAGCTTTCTTT. This gives the protein CASSPPGGKMNTEAFF.